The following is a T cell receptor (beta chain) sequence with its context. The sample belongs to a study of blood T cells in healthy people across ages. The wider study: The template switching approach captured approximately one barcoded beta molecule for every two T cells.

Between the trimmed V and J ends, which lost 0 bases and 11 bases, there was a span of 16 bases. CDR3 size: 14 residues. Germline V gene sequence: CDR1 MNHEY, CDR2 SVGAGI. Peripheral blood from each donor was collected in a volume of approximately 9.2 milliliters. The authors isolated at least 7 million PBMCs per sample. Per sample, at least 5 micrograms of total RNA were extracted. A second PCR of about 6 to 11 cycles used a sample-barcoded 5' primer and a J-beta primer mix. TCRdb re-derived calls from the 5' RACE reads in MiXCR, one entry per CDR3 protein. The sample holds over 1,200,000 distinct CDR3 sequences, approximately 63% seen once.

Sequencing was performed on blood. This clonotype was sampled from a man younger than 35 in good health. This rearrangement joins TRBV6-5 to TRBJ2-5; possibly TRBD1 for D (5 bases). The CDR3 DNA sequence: TGTGCCAGCAGTTACTCGACGTTAGGGGTAGAGCAGTACTTC. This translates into CASSYSTLGVEQYF.